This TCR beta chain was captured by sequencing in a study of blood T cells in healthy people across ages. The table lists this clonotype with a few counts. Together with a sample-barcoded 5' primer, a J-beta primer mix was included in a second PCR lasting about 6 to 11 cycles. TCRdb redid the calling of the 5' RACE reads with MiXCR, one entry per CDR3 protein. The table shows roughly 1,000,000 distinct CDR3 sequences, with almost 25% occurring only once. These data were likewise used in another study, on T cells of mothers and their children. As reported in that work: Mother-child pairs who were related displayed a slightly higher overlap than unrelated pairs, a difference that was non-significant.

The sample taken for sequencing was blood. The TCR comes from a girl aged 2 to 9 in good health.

The CDR3 region is CASSLDYRGIYGYTF. CDR3 nucleotides: TGTGCCAGCAGCTTAGATTATAGGGGGATCTATGGCTACACCTTC. The chain is built from TRBV11-2 and TRBJ1-2; D perhaps matches TRBD1 (6 bases). This CDR3 comprises 15 residues. Between the trimmed V and J ends, which lost 0 bases and 4 bases, there was a span of 12 bases. Germline values: CDR1 SGHAT, CDR2 FQNNGV.